The 17 T cell receptor beta chains below all came from one sample that was sequenced in a study of CD8 T cells in ankylosing spondylitis. A single record per CDR3 protein comes from TCRdb applying MiXCR to the 5' RACE reads. The table includes 200,000 or so distinct CDR3 sequences, about an eighth detected once. The sample comprised blood, either unsorted or a sorted T cell fraction (not recorded which). The receptors come from a female donor with ankylosing spondylitis or in good health (not recorded which).

This clonotype appeared many times. The chain joins TRBV20-1 to TRBJ2-7, with D possibly matching TRBD1 (5 bases). Germline assignment: CDR1 DFQATT and CDR2 SNEGSKA (reference sequence). The CDR3 consists of 14 residues. Trimming removed 3 bases at V and 1 base at J, with 13 bases between. For the CDR3, the DNA is TGCAGTGCTAGTGCCCCTGACAGATCCTACGAGCAGTACTTC. Translated: CSASAPDRSYEQYF.

This clonotype was detected many times. V is TRBV12-3 or TRBV12-4 and J is TRBJ2-2; D unclear. This CDR3 contains 14 residues. V was shortened by 2 bases and J by 4 bases, with 8 bases between the two germline ends. Here the CDR3 DNA reads TGTGCCAGCAGTTTAAACCCCCCCACCGGGGAGCTGTTTTTT. Translating it yields CASSLNPPTGELFF.

The table lists this clonotype with many counts. The gene calls are TRBV7-9 and TRBJ2-1, with TRBD2 identical over 10 bases. Looked up from germline, CDR1 is SEHNR and CDR2 is FQNEAQ (reference sequence). V dropped 2 bases and J dropped 7; count of bases not matched to a gene: 8. The CDR3 loop spans 16 amino acids. The CDR3 loop reads CASSLSLAGVGNEQFF. The CDR3 coding sequence is TGTGCCAGCAGCTTATCGCTAGCGGGAGTAGGAAATGAGCAGTTCTTC.

Concerning this clonotype: A much bigger clone sits one base away, suggesting this may be a read error. This chain links TRBV10-3 with TRBJ2-3, with 8 bases identical to TRBD2. CDR3 size: 17 residues. V shed 2 bases and J 2 bases; nucleotides not matched to a gene: 9. Germline loops: CDR1 ENHRY, CDR2 SYGVKD. CDR3 residues: CAISETRTSRNTDTQYF. The CDR3 nucleotides are TGTGCCATCAGTGAGACCAGGACTAGCAGGAACACAGATACGCAGTATTTT.

The table lists this clonotype with many counts. The CDR3 DNA follows: TGCGCCAGCAGCTTGGCACGCAGTCTCGAACTAGCGGGAGATTACGAGCAGTACTTC. This codes for CASSLARSLELAGDYEQYF. This rearrangement joins TRBV5-1 to TRBJ2-7, with 11 bases aligning to TRBD2. Germline CDR1 SGHRS, CDR2 YFSETQ. Trimming took 0 bases from V and 4 from J; bases not matched to a gene: 15. The CDR3 runs to 19 residues.

This clonotype has at least ten counts. The chain links TRBV9 to TRBJ2-3, with 9 bases fitting TRBD2. With V trimmed by 0 bases and J by 2 bases, 4 bases remained unmatched. The CDR3 has 16 residues. Per the germline V gene, CDR1 is SGDLS and CDR2 is YYNGEE. In DNA form, the CDR3 reads TGTGCCAGCAGCGTAGTAAGCGGGGGGCTCACAGATACGCAGTATTTT. It specifies CASSVVSGGLTDTQYF.

This CDR3 is CASSRDWANEQFF. The CDR3 DNA is TGTGCCAGCTCACGCGACTGGGCCAATGAGCAGTTCTTC. The V call is TRBV18, the J call TRBJ2-1; D unresolved. V was shortened by 4 bases and J by 6 bases, with 10 bases between the two germline ends. Germline CDR1 reads KGHSH; CDR2 reads LQKENI. The CDR3 is 13 amino acids. The variable domain in full, completed from reference TRBV18 and TRBJ2-1, reads NAGVMQNPRHLVRRRGQEARLRCSPMKGHSHVYWYRQLPEEGLKFMVYLQKENIIDESGMPKERFSAEFPKEGPSILRIQQVVRGDSAAYFCASSRDWANEQFFGPGTRLTVL.

In this sample, this clonotype turned up a few times. The rearrangement links TRBV28 to TRBJ2-7; 11 nucleotides align to TRBD2. Germline values: CDR1 MDHEN, CDR2 SYDVKM. This CDR3 has 15 amino acids. The V gene end was trimmed by 2 bases and the J gene end by 2 bases; junction bases not matched to a gene: 2. The CDR3 region has the DNA TGTGCCAGCAGTTTAGGGGGACTAGCGGCCTACGAGCAGTACTTC. Protein product: CASSLGGLAAYEQYF. Full variable domain (outside the CDR3, taken from reference TRBV28 and TRBJ2-7): DVKVTQSSRYLVKRTGEKVFLECVQDMDHENMFWYRQDPGLGLRLIYFSYDVKMKEKGDIPEGYSVSREKKERFSLILESASTNQTSMYLCASSLGGLAAYEQYFGPGTRLTVT.

In DNA, the CDR3 is TGTGCCAGCAGCACTGGACAGGGAATAAAACCTGGTGGCTACACCTTC. Translation: CASSTGQGIKPGGYTF. The genes are TRBV12-3 or TRBV12-4 and TRBJ1-2, with 8 bases fitting TRBD1. V lost 6 bases and J lost 7; bases outside the gene matches: 16. CDR3 length equals 16 residues.

V is TRBV6-2 or TRBV6-3 and J is TRBJ1-1; the D is unclear. Germline-derived CDR1 and CDR2 are MNHEY and SVGEGT. There are 14 residues in the CDR3. The ends were cut back, 6 bases at V and 4 bases at J, with 15 bases in the middle. This chain's CDR3 is CASRIGPGGTEAFF. The CDR3 DNA is TGTGCCAGCAGGATCGGGCCGGGAGGCACTGAAGCTTTCTTT.

This clonotype was recorded at least ten times. The chain uses TRBV7-2 and TRBJ2-1, with a possible D match to TRBD2 (5 bases). CDR3 size: 14 residues. Trimming stripped 1 base from V and 5 bases from J, with 9 bases between. Germline V gives CDR1 SGHTA, CDR2 FQGNSA. The chain's CDR3 is CASSLVPGNNEQFF. The DNA of the CDR3 is TGTGCCAGCAGCTTAGTCCCGGGAAACAATGAGCAGTTCTTC.

This clonotype occurred a few times. The V call is TRBV7-9, the J call TRBJ2-2; possibly TRBD1 for D (6 bases). The V and J ends lost 4 bases and 9 bases respectively, with 21 bases between them. Germline V gene sequence: CDR1 SEHNR, CDR2 FQNEAQ (reference sequence). The CDR3 contains 16 residues. CDR3 residues: CASSYTTGFISRELFF. CDR3 nucleotides: TGTGCCAGCAGCTACACCACAGGGTTTATCTCTCGGGAGCTGTTTTTT.

The table lists this clonotype with many counts. The chain joins TRBV5-1 to TRBJ2-7; 7 bases map to TRBD2. V was pared by 4 bases and J by 6 bases, with 16 bases of the junction left unmatched. The germline V gene has CDR1 SGHRS and CDR2 YFSETQ. This CDR3 comprises 16 residues. CDR3 in DNA: TGCGCCAGCAGCCCCCGGGCGGGGGACGCGTCGTCCGAGCAGTACTTC. It codes for CASSPRAGDASSEQYF.

This rearrangement joins TRBV29-1 to TRBJ2-2, with no clear D. The CDR3 extends over 13 amino acids. The germline V gene encodes CDR1 SQVTM and CDR2 ANQGSEA. The V and J ends lost 6 bases and 6 bases respectively, with 14 bases between them. The CDR3 reads CSVRPAGPGELFF. DNA of the CDR3: TGCAGCGTCAGACCCGCTGGGCCCGGGGAGCTGTTTTTT.

In this sample, this clonotype turned up many times. The chain employs TRBV7-2 and TRBJ2-7; tentative D call: TRBD2 (6 bases). CDR1 is SGHTA and CDR2 is FQGNSA in the germline V gene. Trimming pared 1 base from V and 2 bases from J, leaving 12 bases between. This CDR3 spans 15 amino acids. In nucleotides, the CDR3 is TGTGCCAGCAGCTTAGGGGTCGGGAGTGCCTACGAGCAGTACTTC. Translated, it gives CASSLGVGSAYEQYF. Full variable domain (missing parts from reference TRBV7-2 and TRBJ2-7): GAGVSQSPSNKVTEKGKDVELRCDPISGHTALYWYRQSLGQGLEFLIYFQGNSAPDKSGLPSDRFSAERTGGSVSTLTIQRTQQEDSAVYLCASSLGVGSAYEQYFGPGTRLTVT.

This clonotype was detected ten times or more. The gene calls are TRBV4-2 and TRBJ2-1, with 10 bases fitting TRBD2. The J segment lost 6 bases and the V segment lost 5 bases, leaving 10 bases of the junction unmatched. Per the germline V gene, CDR1 is LGHNA and CDR2 is YNFKEQ. The CDR3 contains 16 residues. The CDR3 protein is CASSSPPSGGPNEQFF. DNA of the CDR3: TGTGCCAGCAGCTCCCCCCCTAGCGGGGGACCCAATGAGCAGTTCTTC.

This clonotype was recorded many times. The chain has TRBV2 and TRBJ2-1, with D perhaps matching TRBD2 (6 bases). The CDR3 spans 15 residues. Germline CDR1 is SNHLY and CDR2 is FYNNEI. The germline V and J ends were trimmed by 7 bases and 7 bases, with 20 bases remaining between them. CDR3 in DNA: TGTGCCAGCATGGGAGTGGGGGGATTTCTGAATGAGCAGTTCTTC. Amino acid sequence: CASMGVGGFLNEQFF.